This record concerns one TCR beta chain sequence. Its antigen specificity is not known. No per-base quality is available; no much larger clone lies one base away. Participants in the prospective study were enrolled through a virtual design, were aged about 18 to 90 years, and lived in roughly 24 United States geographic areas. In the prospective study, cohorts were assigned on the basis of participant-reported clinical history obtained from a screening survey and a study questionnaire. For ImmuneRACE Cohort 3, a participant was defined as recovered based on two consecutive negative NP/OP PCR tests, clearance by a healthcare professional, or resolution of symptoms. In the prospective study, mobile phlebotomists collected whole blood, serum and a nasopharyngeal or oropharyngeal swab from each participant. Participants in the prospective study had the option to provide additional blood draws and questionnaires over a 2-month period. Before DNA extraction, prospective study blood samples were shipped either frozen or at room temperature.

The data were obtained in a study of blood T cell repertoires in COVID-19 (dated by TCRdb to the early 2020s). For the study in its entirety: Collaborator samples came from the United States, Italy and Spain and covered acute and convalescent phases of COVID-19. The repertoires were made available in a free public database intended to serve as a resource for research on the immune response to SARS-CoV-2. HLA class I and class II types, where available, came from metadata supplied by the sample provider rather than from assay-based typing. Nearly every sample came with metadata listing a de-identified subject ID, COVID-19 status, age in years and sex. The samples were drawn from two sources: the first 160 participants of the ongoing ImmuneRACE study, and 1,200 or so subjects contributed by 6 global collaborators. Deeply sampled blood TCRbeta repertoires from subjects exposed to, actively infected with, or recovered from COVID-19 were included in the dataset. The prospective study material was composed of cDNA or gDNA derived from T cells, B-cell-depleted T cells, or PBMCs.

Including cysteine and phenylalanine, the CDR3 has 13 amino acids. Solely the CDR3 DNA is kept, with 39 bases framed from the first base. After removal of 5 bases from V and 4 bases from J, the junction retains 2 bases not matched to a gene. TCRbeta CDR3 regions were amplified from genomic DNA using the immunoSEQ Assay, a bias-controlled multiplex PCR. The authors' pipeline ran thus. Within the assay, amplification of reference gene primers was used to estimate how many nucleated cells each sample contained. To quantify the absolute abundance of each unique TCRbeta CDR3 rearrangement, sequence reads were collapsed and filtered. Productive Simpson clonality was computed per sample as the square root of Simpson's diversity index over productive rearrangements. TCRdb limited this immuneACCESS table to in-frame rearrangements with V and J called. A share of clones is missing; checked studies link under half to unresolved V genes, and the rest is unexplained. V, J and clone size reflect that table, while D and trimming were determined from the DNA. The sample profile shows around 500,000 clones; approximately 90% of them were found once. The ten largest clones take up over 1.5% of the sample.

Results the study describes overall, beyond this receptor: Clinical and demographic metadata were provided uncurated, with the amount varying by source and participant.

The receptor comes from a woman aged 40 to 50 who had recovered from COVID-19. This receptor chain uses TRBV12-3 or TRBV12-4 and TRBJ1-3; 7 bases in between match TRBD1. The sequenced sample consisted of PBMCs or T cells enriched from blood (not recorded which). The DNA reads as follows: TGTGCCAGCAGTCCGACAGGGGGAAACACCATATATTTT. It codes for CASSPTGGNTIYF.